This TCR beta chain was sequenced for a study of cytomegalovirus exposure and HLA in healthy donors. Study-wide findings and caveats: Later analysis found that TCR beta chains associated with HLA were more clonally expanded than other, equally common chains.

Each of the donors was a healthy bone marrow donor. It was with 60 Vbeta and 13 Jbeta primers that the PCR ran. Profiled with immunoSEQ multiplex PCR; TCRdb holds only in-frame clones, not every one. The sample gives approximately 190,000 clones, approximately 70% of which show up once; about 2% is in the top ten. Remarks on this clone: Antigen specificity is unknown.

This CDR3 is 14 amino acids long. CDR1 and CDR2 (germline): SQVTM, ANQGSEA. V gave up 6 bases and J gave up 1 base, with 15 bases separating them. The sample comprised PBMCs. This chain links TRBV29-1 with TRBJ2-5; unclear D gene. This clonotype was sampled from a woman aged 25 to 39 in good health and CMV-seronegative. CDR3 loop: CSVSDTGGQETQYF. The CDR3 coding sequence is TGCAGCGTCTCTGATACGGGTGGCCAAGAGACCCAGTACTTC.